This TCR beta chain is drawn from a study of blood T cell repertoires in COVID-19. Study as a whole: Samples representing acute and convalescent COVID-19 were sourced from the United States, Italy and Spain.

This CDR3 spans 18 amino acids. Germline V gene lookup returns CDR1 SQVTM and CDR2 ANQGSEA. The V gene end was trimmed by 0 bases and the J gene end by 4 bases; junction bases not matched to a gene: 17. The assay was immunoSEQ multiplex PCR, and TCRdb's table has in-frame clones only and misses some. The repertoire holds 84,000 or so clones, with 87% as singletons. Sequenced: peripheral blood. This clonotype was obtained from a man aged 60 to 75 with acute or convalescent COVID-19. The rearrangement joins TRBV29-1 to TRBJ1-2; 7 bases match TRBD1. The CDR3 protein is CSVEESSGDSNIFYGYTF. In nucleotides, the CDR3 is TGCAGCGTTGAAGAGTCATCGGGGGACAGCAATATATTCTATGGCTACACCTTC.